The 26 T cell receptor beta chains below all came from one sample that was sequenced in a study of cytomegalovirus exposure and HLA in healthy donors. Using immunoSEQ multiplex PCR, the repertoire was profiled, and TCRdb retains in-frame clones only, with some absent. This table has under 65,000 clones, approximately 89% appearing once. The sequenced material came from PBMCs. The receptors derive from a woman aged 18-29 years in good health and CMV-seropositive.

The CDR3 region has the DNA TGTGCCAGTAGGGGAGCGGCAGCTGGAAACACCATATATTTT. Amino acid sequence: CASRGAAAGNTIYF. This chain joins TRBV19 and TRBJ1-3; D gene uncertain. The germline V and J ends were trimmed by 6 bases and 2 bases, with 11 bases remaining between them. The CDR3 contains 14 residues. CDR1 is LNHDA, CDR2 SQIVND, per germline (reference sequence).

The V and J genes are TRBV7-2 and TRBJ2-5; D is unresolved. CDR1 is SGHTA, CDR2 FQGNSA, per germline. V was cut by 0 bases and J by 5 bases, with 7 bases left in between. The CDR3 is made up of 13 amino acids. In DNA, the CDR3 is TGTGCCAGCAGCTTAGCTATCAGGGAGACCCAGTACTTC. Residues: CASSLAIRETQYF.

The chain employs TRBV5-6 and TRBJ2-2, with 8 positions matching TRBD1. The CDR3 length is 15 residues. Germline CDR1 and CDR2: SGHDT and YYEEEE. The V segment lost 0 bases and the J segment 6 bases; nucleotides outside the gene matches: 4. CDR3 protein: CASSLGTTGAGELFF. The CDR3 region has the DNA TGTGCCAGCAGCTTGGGGACGACAGGGGCCGGGGAGCTGTTTTTT.

CDR3 in amino acids: CASSTGQGIGAGELFF. CDR3 DNA sequence: TGTGCCAGCAGCACAGGTCAGGGGATCGGGGCCGGGGAGCTGTTTTTT. This chain uses TRBV7-3 with TRBJ2-2, with D possibly TRBD1 on 6 matching bases. The CDR3 consists of 16 residues. CDR1 SGHTA and CDR2 FQGTGA come from the germline V gene. Trimming stripped 5 bases from V and 6 bases from J, with 19 bases between.

The chain links TRBV7-6 to TRBJ2-2, with TRBD1 matching over 8 bases. The J segment lost 3 bases and the V segment lost 1 base, leaving 4 bases of the junction unmatched. The length of the CDR3 is 16 residues. Germline assignment: CDR1 SGHVS and CDR2 FNYEAQ. CDR3 loop: CASSLVGTGDTGELFF. Written as DNA, the CDR3 is TGTGCCAGCAGCTTAGTTGGGACAGGAGACACCGGGGAGCTGTTTTTT. Supplemented by reference TRBV7-6 and TRBJ2-2, the full variable domain reads GAGVSQSPRYKVTKRGQDVALRCDPISGHVSLYWYRQALGQGPEFLTYFNYEAQQDKSGLPNDRFSAERPEGSISTLTIQRTEQRDSAMYRCASSLVGTGDTGELFFGEGSRLTVL.

The chain uses TRBV5-6 and TRBJ2-7; TRBD1 might be the D (5 bases). The length of the CDR3 is 13 residues. Germline CDR1 reads SGHDT; CDR2 reads YYEEEE. Deletions cut 2 bases from V and 3 bases from J, with 9 bases between. CDR3 protein: CASSFSGHYEQYF. DNA for the CDR3: TGTGCCAGCAGCTTTAGTGGACACTACGAGCAGTACTTC.

The genes are TRBV2 and TRBJ2-3, with 11 positions matching TRBD2. There are 15 residues in the CDR3. The V segment lost 8 bases and the J segment 2 bases; nucleotides outside the gene matches: 6. Per germline, CDR1 SNHLY and CDR2 FYNNEI. The CDR3 is CASGLAGGLTDTQYF. CDR3 coding DNA: TGTGCCAGCGGGCTAGCGGGGGGCCTCACAGATACGCAGTATTTT.

This clone has a handful of counts. This sample also contains other DNA sequences that code for the same CDR3. The chain recombines TRBV5-1 with TRBJ2-3; the D is unclear. Germline lookup yields CDR1 SGHRS and CDR2 YFSETQ. The CDR3 contains 14 residues. Between the trimmed V and J ends, which lost 0 bases and 0 bases, there was a span of 5 bases. The chain's CDR3 is CASSLDSSTDTQYF. In DNA form, the CDR3 reads TGCGCCAGCAGCTTGGACAGTAGCACAGATACGCAGTATTTT.

The V and J genes are TRBV15 and TRBJ2-1, with D perhaps matching TRBD1 (5 bases). CDR3 length: 18 amino acids. The ends were cut back, 0 bases at V and 0 bases at J, with 15 bases in the middle. Germline CDR1 reads LNHNV; CDR2 reads YYDKDF (reference sequence). CDR3 amino acids: CATSRDLSQGISYNEQFF. The DNA of the CDR3 is TGTGCCACCAGCAGAGATCTCAGTCAGGGTATCTCCTACAATGAGCAGTTCTTC.

V gene TRBV6-5 combines with J gene TRBJ2-1, with a tentative D call TRBD1 (7 bases). Germline-derived CDR1 and CDR2 are MNHEY and SVGAGI. The CDR3 contains 13 residues. V lost 2 bases and J lost 10, with 12 bases in between. DNA for the CDR3: TGTGCCAGCAGTTACGGAGGGGGCGAAGAGCAGTTCTTC. Its translation: CASSYGGGEEQFF.

The V call is TRBV6-6, the J call TRBJ1-6; D possibly corresponds to TRBD1 (5 bases). This CDR3 contains 14 residues. The V gene lost 6 bases and the J gene lost 8 bases, with 14 bases spanning the gap. Germline loops: CDR1 MNHNY, CDR2 SVGAGI (reference sequence). In DNA form, the CDR3 reads TGTGCCAGCAGCCCCAGGGAATATGATTCACCCCTCCACTTT. This translates into CASSPREYDSPLHF.

The table lists this clone with a count of one. The chain's CDR3 is CSGRLALRETQYF. For the CDR3, the DNA is TGCAGCGGTCGACTAGCCCTGCGCGAGACCCAGTACTTC. The chain is built from TRBV29-1 and TRBJ2-5; 7 bases fit TRBD2. The CDR3 length is 13 residues. Germline CDR1 is SQVTM and CDR2 is ANQGSEA. V lost 7 bases and J lost 5; bases outside the gene matches: 10.

This chain joins TRBV4-2 and TRBJ1-1; D ambiguous. V was pared by 4 bases and J by 0 bases, with 6 bases between. The CDR3 is 13 residues long. CDR1 LGHNA and CDR2 YNFKEQ come from the germline V gene. In nucleotides, the CDR3 is TGTGCCAGCAGCCCCCTTTTGAACACTGAAGCTTTCTTT. This sequence encodes CASSPLLNTEAFF.

The chain links TRBV6-1 to TRBJ1-2; D is possibly TRBD1 (6 bases). The germline V gene has CDR1 MNHNS and CDR2 SASEGT. This CDR3 has 14 amino acids. The ends were cut back, 7 bases at V and 3 bases at J, with 15 bases in the middle. CDR3 nucleotides: TGTGCCAGCACCCGGACAGCTCAAGACTATGGCTACACCTTC. Amino acid sequence: CASTRTAQDYGYTF.

V gene TRBV20-1 combines with J gene TRBJ2-2, with TRBD2 matching 7 bases. The V gene's germline CDR1 is DFQATT and CDR2 SNEGSKA (reference sequence). After removal of 5 bases from V and 7 bases from J, the junction contained 1 base not matched to a gene. The CDR3 length is 11 residues. As DNA, the CDR3 is TGCAGTGCTGGGGGGGGCGGGGAGCTGTTTTTT. Translated: CSAGGGGELFF.

This clone occurred a few times. The chain is built from TRBV7-3 and TRBJ2-6; a weak D match, TRBD1 (6 bases). Germline V CDR1 and CDR2: SGHTA, FQGTGA. The germline V and J ends were trimmed by 5 bases and 0 bases, with 8 bases remaining between them. CDR3 length: 15 residues. Here the CDR3 reads CASSPGASGANVLTF. CDR3 in DNA: TGTGCCAGCAGCCCAGGGGCCTCTGGGGCCAACGTCCTGACTTTC.

V usage is TRBV9 and J usage is TRBJ1-6; the match to TRBD1 covers 8 bases. This CDR3 spans 13 amino acids. The V and J ends lost 3 bases and 9 bases, in that order; junction bases with no gene match: 2. Germline V gene data show CDR1 as SGDLS and CDR2 as YYNGEE. The CDR3 DNA reads as TGTGCCAGCAGCGGACAGGGGTCTTCACCCCTCCACTTT. It yields the protein CASSGQGSSPLHF.

The CDR3 DNA follows: TGTGCCTGGAGTCCCGGGACGGCGGGAAGAGAGACCCAGTACTTC. Its translation: CAWSPGTAGRETQYF. The chain is built from TRBV30 and TRBJ2-5, with D perhaps TRBD2 (6 bases). Germline loops: CDR1 GTSNPN, CDR2 SVGIG (reference sequence). The CDR3 is 15 amino acids. The V end lost 2 bases, the J end lost 4 bases, and 17 bases lay between the germline ends.

This chain connects TRBV27 to TRBJ2-5, with TRBD2 as a possible D gene (7 bases). The ends were cut back, 2 bases at V and 2 bases at J, with 12 bases in the middle. This CDR3 is built from 15 residues. CDR1 and CDR2 (germline): MNHEY, SMNVEV (reference sequence). This CDR3 reads CASSLQGGGQETQYF. In nucleotides, the CDR3 is TGTGCCAGCAGTTTACAGGGAGGGGGGCAAGAGACCCAGTACTTC.

The rearrangement links TRBV30 to TRBJ1-6; D is possibly TRBD1 (5 bases). CDR1 is GTSNPN, CDR2 SVGIG, per germline (reference sequence). The V and J ends lost 3 bases and 10 bases respectively, with 7 bases between them. The CDR3 sequence is 11 residues long. The chain's CDR3 is CAWREGSPLHF. CDR3 nucleotides: TGTGCCTGGAGGGAGGGGTCACCCCTCCACTTT.

With respect to this clone: At one of its ends the junction is not consistent with the germline gene, which may arise from a read error. This chain uses TRBV6-6 with TRBJ1-1; D is unclear. Germline values: CDR1 MNHNY, CDR2 SVGAGI (reference sequence). CDR3 size: 14 residues. CDR3 region: CASSHSPGRTEAFF. The CDR3 DNA is TGTGCCAGCAGTCACTCCCCGGGGAGGACTGAAGCTTTCTTT.

The J gene is TRBJ1-3, the V gene TRBV7-2; D possibly corresponds to TRBD1 (5 bases). This CDR3 contains 16 residues. Germline CDR1 reads SGHTA; CDR2 reads FQGNSA. V was cut by 1 base and J by 0 bases, with 10 bases left in between. The CDR3 loop is CASSLVGVGSGNTIYF. CDR3 coding DNA: TGTGCCAGCAGCTTAGTAGGGGTGGGCTCTGGAAACACCATATATTTT. Combining the CDR3 with reference TRBV7-2 and TRBJ1-3 gives the whole variable domain GAGVSQSPSNKVTEKGKDVELRCDPISGHTALYWYRQSLGQGLEFLIYFQGNSAPDKSGLPSDRFSAERTGGSVSTLTIQRTQQEDSAVYLCASSLVGVGSGNTIYFGEGSWLTVV.

V gene TRBV6-5 combines with J gene TRBJ2-7; D is undetermined. The germline V gene has CDR1 MNHEY and CDR2 SVGAGI. V dropped 2 bases and J dropped 4 bases, with 12 bases sitting between them. CDR3 length equals 14 residues. This CDR3 reads CASSYRRSPYEQYF. CDR3 DNA sequence: TGTGCCAGCAGTTACCGGCGGAGTCCTTACGAGCAGTACTTC.

The V and J genes are TRBV29-1 and TRBJ2-3, with TRBD2 as a possible D gene (7 bases). Trimming shortened V by 4 bases and J by 2 bases, and 19 bases separated the two germline ends. Germline CDR1 is SQVTM and CDR2 is ANQGSEA. The CDR3 spans 16 residues. CDR3 in DNA: TGCAGCGTTGGGGGGATCGCGGGGGCGACCACAGATACGCAGTATTTT. Translating it yields CSVGGIAGATTDTQYF.

The V and J genes are TRBV29-1 and TRBJ1-2; 10 bases match TRBD1. The CDR3 has 13 amino acids. Germline CDR1 reads SQVTM; CDR2 reads ANQGSEA. V gave up 6 bases and J gave up 3 bases; unmatched junction bases: 4. The CDR3 sequence: CSVTDRGHYGYTF. CDR3 coding DNA: TGCAGCGTCACCGACAGGGGGCACTATGGCTACACCTTC.

The CDR3 loop is CASSSPAGLPRTEAFF. DNA of the CDR3: TGTGCCAGCAGTTCCCCGGCAGGACTCCCACGGACTGAAGCTTTCTTT. The chain recombines TRBV28 with TRBJ1-1; no firm D call. V was trimmed by 4 bases and J by 5 bases, leaving 20 bases between them. The germline gives CDR1 MDHEN, CDR2 SYDVKM. The CDR3 contains 16 residues.